This TCR beta chain derives from a study of T cell changes during pregnancy in multiple sclerosis. Profiled with immunoSEQ multiplex PCR; TCRdb holds only in-frame clones, not every one. The sample lists over 55,000 clones, roughly nine tenths occurring once. Germline CDR1 SEHNR, CDR2 FQNEAQ (reference sequence). The CDR3 sequence is 13 residues long. The V end was cut by 5 bases, the J end by 4 bases, with 11 bases between. The chain employs TRBV7-9 and TRBJ1-1; D gene ambiguous. Here the sequenced sample was peripheral blood, taken in the first trimester of pregnancy. The sequence was collected from a female donor with multiple sclerosis, enrolled in a pregnancy study. CDR3 DNA: TGTGCCAGCAGCCGTGAGGGAGGCACTGAAGCTTTCTTT. It specifies CASSREGGTEAFF.